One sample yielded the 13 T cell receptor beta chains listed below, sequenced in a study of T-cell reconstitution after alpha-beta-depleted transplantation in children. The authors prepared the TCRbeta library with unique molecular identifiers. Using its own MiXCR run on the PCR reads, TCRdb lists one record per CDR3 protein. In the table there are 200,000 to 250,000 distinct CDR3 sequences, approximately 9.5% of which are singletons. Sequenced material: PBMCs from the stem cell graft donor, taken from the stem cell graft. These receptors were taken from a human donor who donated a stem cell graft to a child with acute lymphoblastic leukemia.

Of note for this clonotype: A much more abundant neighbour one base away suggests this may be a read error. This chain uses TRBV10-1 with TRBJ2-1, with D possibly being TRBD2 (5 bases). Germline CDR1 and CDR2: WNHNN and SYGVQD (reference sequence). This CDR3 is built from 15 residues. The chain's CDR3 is CSSSEYGPGRNEQFF. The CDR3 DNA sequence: TGCTCCAGCAGTGAGTATGGGCCGGGAAGGAATGAGCAGTTCTTC.

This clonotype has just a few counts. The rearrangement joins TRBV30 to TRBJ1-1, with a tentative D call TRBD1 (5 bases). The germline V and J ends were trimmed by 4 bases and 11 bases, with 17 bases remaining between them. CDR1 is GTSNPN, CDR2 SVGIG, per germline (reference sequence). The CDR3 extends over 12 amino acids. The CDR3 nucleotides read TGTGCCTGGATTGGGACCGGTGGCGGTGCTTTCTTT. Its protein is CAWIGTGGGAFF.

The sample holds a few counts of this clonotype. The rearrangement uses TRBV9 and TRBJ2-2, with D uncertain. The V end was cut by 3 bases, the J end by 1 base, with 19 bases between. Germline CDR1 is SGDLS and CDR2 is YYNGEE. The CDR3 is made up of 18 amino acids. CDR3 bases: TGTGCCAGCAGCGCAAGCCTGGGCAGCCGCCGGAACACCGGGGAGCTGTTTTTT. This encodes CASSASLGSRRNTGELFF.

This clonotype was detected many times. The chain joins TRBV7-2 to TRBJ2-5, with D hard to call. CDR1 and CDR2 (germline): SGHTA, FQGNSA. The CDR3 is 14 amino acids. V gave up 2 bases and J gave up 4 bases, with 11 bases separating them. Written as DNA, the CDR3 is TGTGCCAGCAGCTTAAGTAGGGAAGCAGAGACCCAGTACTTC. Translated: CASSLSREAETQYF.

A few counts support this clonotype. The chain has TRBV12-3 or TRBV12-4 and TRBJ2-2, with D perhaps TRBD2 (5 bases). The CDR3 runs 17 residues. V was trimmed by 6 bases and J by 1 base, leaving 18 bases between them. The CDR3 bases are TGTGCCAGCAGCCCCGTACCCGGACGGGAGAACACCGGGGAGCTGTTTTTT. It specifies CASSPVPGRENTGELFF.

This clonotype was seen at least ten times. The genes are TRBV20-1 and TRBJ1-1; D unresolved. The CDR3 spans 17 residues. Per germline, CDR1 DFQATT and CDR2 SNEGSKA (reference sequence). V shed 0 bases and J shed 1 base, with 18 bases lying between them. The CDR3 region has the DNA TGCAGTGCTAGAGATCCCCTCATTTGGCACCCGAACACTGAAGCTTTCTTT. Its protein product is CSARDPLIWHPNTEAFF.

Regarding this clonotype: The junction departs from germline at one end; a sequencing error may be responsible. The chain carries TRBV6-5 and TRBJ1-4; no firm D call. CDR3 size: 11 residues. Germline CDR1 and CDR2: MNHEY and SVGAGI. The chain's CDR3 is CVSSFGEKLFF. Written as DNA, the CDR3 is TGTGTCAGCAGTTTCGGTGAAAAACTGTTTTTT.

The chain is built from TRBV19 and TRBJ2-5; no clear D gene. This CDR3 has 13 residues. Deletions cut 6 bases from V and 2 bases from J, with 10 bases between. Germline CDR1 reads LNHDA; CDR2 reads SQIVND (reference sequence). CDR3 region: CASRQDTQETQYF. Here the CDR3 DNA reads TGTGCCAGTAGACAAGACACGCAAGAGACCCAGTACTTC.

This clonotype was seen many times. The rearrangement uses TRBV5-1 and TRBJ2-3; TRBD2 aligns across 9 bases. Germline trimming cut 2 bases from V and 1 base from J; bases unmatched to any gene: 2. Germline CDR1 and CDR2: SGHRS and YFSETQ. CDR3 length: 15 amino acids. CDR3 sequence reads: CASSLAGGGTDTQYF. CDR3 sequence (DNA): TGCGCCAGCAGCTTAGCGGGGGGCGGCACAGATACGCAGTATTTT.

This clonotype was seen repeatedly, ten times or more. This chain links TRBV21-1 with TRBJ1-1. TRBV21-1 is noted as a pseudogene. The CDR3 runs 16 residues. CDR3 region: CASSLIQGSGNTEAFF. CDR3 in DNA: TGTGCCAGCAGCCTAATCCAGGGTTCGGGGAACACTGAAGCTTTCTTT.

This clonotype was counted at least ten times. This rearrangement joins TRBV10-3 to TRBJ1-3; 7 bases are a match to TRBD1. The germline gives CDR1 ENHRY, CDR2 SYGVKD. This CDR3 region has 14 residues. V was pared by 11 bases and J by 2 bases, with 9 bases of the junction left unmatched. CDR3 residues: CAASRDSPGNTIYF. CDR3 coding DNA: TGTGCCGCGTCCCGGGACAGCCCTGGAAACACCATATATTTT.

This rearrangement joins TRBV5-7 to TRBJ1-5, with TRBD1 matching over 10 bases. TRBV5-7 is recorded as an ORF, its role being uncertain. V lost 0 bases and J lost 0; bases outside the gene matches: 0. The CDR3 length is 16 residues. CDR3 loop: CASSLGDRGSNQPQHF. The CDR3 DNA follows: TGTGCCAGCAGCTTGGGGGACAGGGGTAGCAATCAGCCCCAGCATTTT.

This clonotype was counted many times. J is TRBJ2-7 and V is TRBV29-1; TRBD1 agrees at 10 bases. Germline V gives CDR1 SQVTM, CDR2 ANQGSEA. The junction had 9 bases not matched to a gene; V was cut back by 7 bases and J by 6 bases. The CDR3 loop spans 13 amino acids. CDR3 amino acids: CSGGQGTGGEQYF. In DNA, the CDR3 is TGCAGCGGGGGACAGGGGACAGGTGGCGAGCAGTACTTC.